One sample yielded the 16 T cell receptor beta chains listed below, sequenced in a study of T cells in Graves' hyperthyroidism and ophthalmopathy. TCR beta CDR3 region amplification was performed from RNA transcripts. First-round RT-PCR with HTBI primers amplified the TCR CDR3 region. Each CDR3 protein gets one entry after TCRdb re-called the multiplex PCR reads with MiXCR. This table holds about 720,000 distinct CDR3 sequences, roughly 20% found once. Sequencing was carried out using blood. The receptors stem from a woman between 50 and 59 years old with Graves' hyperthyroidism that later progressed to Graves' ophthalmopathy.

A few counts support this clonotype. V and J are TRBV7-9 and TRBJ2-7; D unclear. CDR3 length: 11 residues. Germline-derived CDR1 and CDR2 are SEHNR and FQNEAQ (reference sequence). Trimming shortened V by 5 bases and J by 6 bases, and 8 bases separated the two germline ends. CDR3 sequence: CASSVLGEQYF. CDR3 nucleotides: TGTGCCAGCAGCGTGCTGGGCGAGCAGTACTTC.

This clonotype was counted a few times. The chain links TRBV27 to TRBJ2-2; 8 positions agree with TRBD1. The CDR3 contains 16 residues. Germline V lookup: CDR1 MNHEY, CDR2 SMNVEV (reference sequence). The V gene end was trimmed by 5 bases and the J gene end by 6 bases; junction bases not matched to a gene: 11. CDR3 sequence: CASSEEQGGGSGELFF. The CDR3 coding sequence is TGTGCCAGCAGTGAAGAACAGGGGGGTGGGTCCGGGGAGCTGTTTTTT.

The chain links TRBV28 to TRBJ2-1; TRBD1 matches 9 bases. The germline V gene encodes CDR1 MDHEN and CDR2 SYDVKM. The J segment lost 5 bases and the V segment lost 2 bases, leaving 4 bases of the junction unmatched. The CDR3 is 15 residues long. CDR3 sequence (DNA): TGTGCCAGCAGTTTAAGAGGACAGGGGAACAATGAGCAGTTCTTC. This gives the protein CASSLRGQGNNEQFF.

In this sample, this clonotype turned up many times. CDR3 sequence: CASSPPGTGNTGELFF. CDR3 sequence (DNA): TGTGCCAGCTCACCCCCAGGGACCGGGAACACCGGGGAGCTGTTTTTT. V gene TRBV18 combines with J gene TRBJ2-2, with D possibly called TRBD1 or TRBD2 (5 bases each). The germline gives CDR1 KGHSH, CDR2 LQKENI. The V end was cut by 3 bases, the J end by 1 base, with 12 bases between. The CDR3 sequence is 16 residues long.

This clonotype was counted at least ten times. The chain is built from TRBV20-1 and TRBJ2-1; 10 bases match TRBD2. The CDR3 spans 15 residues. With 2 bases clipped from V and 7 bases from J, the junction kept 8 bases outside the gene matches. Germline values: CDR1 DFQATT, CDR2 SNEGSKA (reference sequence). CDR3 sequence reads: CSARPLAGVFNEQFF. As DNA, the CDR3 is TGCAGTGCTAGACCCCTAGCGGGGGTTTTTAATGAGCAGTTCTTC.

This clonotype came up many times. The chain carries TRBV3-1 and TRBJ2-2, with D unclear. Germline CDR1 reads LGHDT; CDR2 reads YNNKEL (reference sequence). V lost 2 bases and J lost 3, with 10 bases in between. CDR3 length: 15 residues. DNA of the CDR3: TGTGCCAGCAGCCAATGGGGTTTCGACACCGGGGAGCTGTTTTTT. Its protein is CASSQWGFDTGELFF.

The table lists this clonotype with many counts. The chain combines TRBV11-2 with TRBJ2-5, with TRBD2 matching 12 bases. This CDR3 is built from 14 residues. V lost 4 bases to trimming and J lost 5 bases; unmatched junction nucleotides: 2. Germline CDR1 and CDR2: SGHAT and FQNNGV. CDR3: CASSSSGGGETQYF. The CDR3 bases are TGTGCCAGCAGCTCTAGCGGGGGGGGTGAGACCCAGTACTTC.

The J gene is TRBJ2-7, the V gene TRBV2; 9 positions match TRBD1. V lost 8 bases, J lost 7 bases, and 6 bases stayed unmatched. CDR3 length: 12 residues. The germline V gene has CDR1 SNHLY and CDR2 FYNNEI. CDR3 bases: TGTGCCAGCCTGGACAGGGGAGTAGAGCAGTACTTC. Protein sequence: CASLDRGVEQYF.

The CDR3 region has the DNA TGTGCCAGCAGCGGAGGCATCTCTAGCAATCAGCCCCAGCATTTT. It translates to CASSGGISSNQPQHF. The chain couples TRBV7-9 to TRBJ1-5; D is ambiguous. CDR3 length equals 15 residues. Trimming cost V 5 bases and J 0 bases, with 11 bases left between them. Germline values: CDR1 SEHNR, CDR2 FQNEAQ (reference sequence).

The chain has TRBV29-1 and TRBJ2-4, with 7 bases identical to TRBD2. The germline V gene encodes CDR1 SQVTM and CDR2 ANQGSEA. This CDR3 has 14 amino acids. With 7 bases clipped from V and 6 bases from J, the junction kept 12 bases outside the gene matches. The CDR3 is CSAGIGTGGNIQYF. CDR3 sequence (DNA): TGCAGCGCCGGGATTGGGACGGGGGGAAACATTCAGTACTTC.

There are many counts of this clonotype. V and J are TRBV20-1 and TRBJ2-5; D is uncertain. The CDR3 spans 13 residues. The V gene lost 4 bases and the J gene lost 3 bases, with 12 bases spanning the gap. Germline CDR1 DFQATT, CDR2 SNEGSKA (reference sequence). CDR3 sequence (DNA): TGCAGTGCTACCCAGCCTGCGAAAGAGACCCAGTACTTC. Translated, it gives CSATQPAKETQYF.

The rearrangement links TRBV5-1 to TRBJ1-6; TRBD1 agrees at 7 bases. CDR3 length: 16 amino acids. CDR1 and CDR2 (germline): SGHRS, YFSETQ. Losses at the gene ends were 4 bases for V and 7 bases for J; bases not matched to a gene: 11. The CDR3 sequence is CASSVTPGQRNSPLHF. DNA for the CDR3: TGCGCCAGCAGCGTGACCCCGGGACAGAGAAATTCACCCCTCCACTTT. The full variable domain, rest sourced from reference TRBV5-1 and TRBJ1-6, is KAGVTQTPRYLIKTRGQQVTLSCSPISGHRSVSWYQQTPGQGLQFLFEYFSETQRNKGNFPGRFSGRQFSNSRSEMNVSTLELGDSALYLCASSVTPGQRNSPLHFGNGTRLTVT.

This clonotype was seen repeatedly, ten times or more. CDR3 protein: CASIKLGLAGGETQYF. CDR3 coding DNA: TGTGCCAGCATTAAACTGGGACTAGCGGGAGGTGAGACCCAGTACTTC. The rearrangement links TRBV6-1 to TRBJ2-5; 15 bases agree with TRBD2. Germline assignment: CDR1 MNHNS and CDR2 SASEGT. After removal of 7 bases from V and 5 bases from J, the junction contained 8 bases not matched to a gene. This CDR3 spans 16 amino acids.

The CDR3 region has the DNA TGTGCCAGCTCCGCCGGGACAGGGTCGGTCAATGAGCAGTTCTTC. Protein product: CASSAGTGSVNEQFF. This chain uses TRBV11-2 with TRBJ2-1; 9 bases agree with TRBD1. The CDR3 contains 15 residues. The germline V gene encodes CDR1 SGHAT and CDR2 FQNNGV. The V gene end was trimmed by 8 bases and the J gene end by 6 bases; junction bases not matched to a gene: 11. Looking up the rest from reference TRBV11-2 and TRBJ2-1 gives the full variable domain: EAGVAQSPRYKIIEKRQSVAFWCNPISGHATLYWYQQILGQGPKLLIQFQNNGVVDDSQLPKDRFSAERLKGVDSTLKIQPAKLEDSAVYLCASSAGTGSVNEQFFGPGTRLTVL.

This clonotype was observed a few times. The CDR3 DNA follows: TGTGCCAGCAGTGAATGGACAGGGGCCTATGGCTACACCTTC. This gives the protein CASSEWTGAYGYTF. The V gene is TRBV6-1, the J gene TRBJ1-2; 9 bases map to TRBD1. After removal of 2 bases from V and 4 bases from J, the junction contained 2 bases not matched to a gene. CDR3 length: 14 residues. From germline, CDR1 is MNHNS and CDR2 SASEGT.

This clonotype showed up many times. For the CDR3, the DNA is TGTGCCAGCAGCACGGACAGGGGGTCCTACGAGCAGTACTTC. Its protein is CASSTDRGSYEQYF. V is TRBV7-9 and J is TRBJ2-7; TRBD1 matches at 10 bases. This CDR3 contains 14 residues. Per the germline V gene, CDR1 is SEHNR and CDR2 is FQNEAQ (reference sequence). J was trimmed by 1 base and V by 5 bases; bases with no gene match: 2.